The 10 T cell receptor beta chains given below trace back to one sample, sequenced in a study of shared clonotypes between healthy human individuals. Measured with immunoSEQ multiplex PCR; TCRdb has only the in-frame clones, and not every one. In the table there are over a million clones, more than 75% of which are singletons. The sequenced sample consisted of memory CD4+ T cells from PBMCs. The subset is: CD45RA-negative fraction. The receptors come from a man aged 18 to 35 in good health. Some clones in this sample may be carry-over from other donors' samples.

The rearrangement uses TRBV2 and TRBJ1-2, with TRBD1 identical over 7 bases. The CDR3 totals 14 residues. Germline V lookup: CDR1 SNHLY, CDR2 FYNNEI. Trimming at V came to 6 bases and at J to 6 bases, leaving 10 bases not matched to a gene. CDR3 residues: CASSRGGAVDGYTF. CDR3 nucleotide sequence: TGTGCCAGCAGCCGAGGGGGCGCGGTTGATGGCTACACCTTC.

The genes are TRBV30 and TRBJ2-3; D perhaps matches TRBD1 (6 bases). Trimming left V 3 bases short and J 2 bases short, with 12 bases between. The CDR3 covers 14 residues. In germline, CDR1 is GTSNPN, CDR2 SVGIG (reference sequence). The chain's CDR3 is CAWSQGRATDTQYF. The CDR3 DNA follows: TGTGCCTGGAGCCAGGGGAGAGCCACAGATACGCAGTATTTT.

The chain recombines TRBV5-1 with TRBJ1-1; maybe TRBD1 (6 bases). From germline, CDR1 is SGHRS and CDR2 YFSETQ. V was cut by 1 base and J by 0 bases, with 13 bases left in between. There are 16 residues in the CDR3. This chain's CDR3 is CASSLRSQGLNTEAFF. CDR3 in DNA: TGCGCCAGCAGCTTGAGGAGTCAGGGGTTGAACACTGAAGCTTTCTTT.

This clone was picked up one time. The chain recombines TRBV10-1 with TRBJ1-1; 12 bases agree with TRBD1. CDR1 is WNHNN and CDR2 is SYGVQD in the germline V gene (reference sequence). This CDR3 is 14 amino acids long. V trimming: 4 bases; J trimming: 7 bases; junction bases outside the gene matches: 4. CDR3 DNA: TGCGCCAGCAGTGCCGGGACAGGGGGCTTTGAAGCTTTCTTT. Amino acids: CASSAGTGGFEAFF.

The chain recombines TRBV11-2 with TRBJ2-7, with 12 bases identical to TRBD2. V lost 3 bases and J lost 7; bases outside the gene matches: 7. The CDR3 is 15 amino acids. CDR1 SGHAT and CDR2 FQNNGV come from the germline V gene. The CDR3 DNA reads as TGTGCCAGCAGCTTCGGACTTGGACTAGCGGGAGAGCAGTACTTC. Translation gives CASSFGLGLAGEQYF.

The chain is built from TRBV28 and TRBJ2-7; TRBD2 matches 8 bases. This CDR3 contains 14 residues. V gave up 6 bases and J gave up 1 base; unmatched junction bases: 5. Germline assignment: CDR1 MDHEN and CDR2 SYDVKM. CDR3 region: CASRSGGGSYEQYF. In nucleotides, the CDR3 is TGTGCCAGCAGATCGGGAGGGGGGTCCTACGAGCAGTACTTC.

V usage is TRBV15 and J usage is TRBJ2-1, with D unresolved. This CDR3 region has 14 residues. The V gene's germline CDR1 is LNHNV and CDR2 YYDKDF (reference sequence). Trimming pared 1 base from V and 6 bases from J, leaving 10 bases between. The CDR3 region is CATSRVFGRNEQFF. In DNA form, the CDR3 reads TGTGCCACCAGCAGAGTCTTTGGACGCAATGAGCAGTTCTTC.

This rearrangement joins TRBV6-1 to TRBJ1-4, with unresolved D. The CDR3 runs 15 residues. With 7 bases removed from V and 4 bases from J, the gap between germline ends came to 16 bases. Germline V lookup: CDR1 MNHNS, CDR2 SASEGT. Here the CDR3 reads CASTKGGLDNEKLFF. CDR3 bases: TGTGCCAGCACCAAAGGCGGGCTGGATAATGAAAAACTGTTTTTT.

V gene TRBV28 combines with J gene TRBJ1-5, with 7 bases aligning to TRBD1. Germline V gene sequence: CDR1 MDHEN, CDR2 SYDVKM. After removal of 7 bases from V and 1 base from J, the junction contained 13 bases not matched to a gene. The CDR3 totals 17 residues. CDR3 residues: CASTPGGWGGSNQPQHF. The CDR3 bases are TGTGCCAGCACCCCAGGGGGTTGGGGGGGAAGCAATCAGCCCCAGCATTTT.

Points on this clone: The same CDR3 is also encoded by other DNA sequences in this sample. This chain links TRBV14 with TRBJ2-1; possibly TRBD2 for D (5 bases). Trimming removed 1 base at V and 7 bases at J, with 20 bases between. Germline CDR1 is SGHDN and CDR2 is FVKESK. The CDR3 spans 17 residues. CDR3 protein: CASSQVGLAGSRNEQFF. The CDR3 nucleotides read TGTGCCAGCAGCCAAGTTGGGCTAGCCGGCTCAAGAAATGAGCAGTTCTTC. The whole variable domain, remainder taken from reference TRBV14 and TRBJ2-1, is EAGVTQFPSHSVIEKGQTVTLRCDPISGHDNLYWYRRVMGKEIKFLLHFVKESKQDESGMPNNRFLAERTGGTYSTLKVQPAELEDSGVYFCASSQVGLAGSRNEQFFGPGTRLTVL.